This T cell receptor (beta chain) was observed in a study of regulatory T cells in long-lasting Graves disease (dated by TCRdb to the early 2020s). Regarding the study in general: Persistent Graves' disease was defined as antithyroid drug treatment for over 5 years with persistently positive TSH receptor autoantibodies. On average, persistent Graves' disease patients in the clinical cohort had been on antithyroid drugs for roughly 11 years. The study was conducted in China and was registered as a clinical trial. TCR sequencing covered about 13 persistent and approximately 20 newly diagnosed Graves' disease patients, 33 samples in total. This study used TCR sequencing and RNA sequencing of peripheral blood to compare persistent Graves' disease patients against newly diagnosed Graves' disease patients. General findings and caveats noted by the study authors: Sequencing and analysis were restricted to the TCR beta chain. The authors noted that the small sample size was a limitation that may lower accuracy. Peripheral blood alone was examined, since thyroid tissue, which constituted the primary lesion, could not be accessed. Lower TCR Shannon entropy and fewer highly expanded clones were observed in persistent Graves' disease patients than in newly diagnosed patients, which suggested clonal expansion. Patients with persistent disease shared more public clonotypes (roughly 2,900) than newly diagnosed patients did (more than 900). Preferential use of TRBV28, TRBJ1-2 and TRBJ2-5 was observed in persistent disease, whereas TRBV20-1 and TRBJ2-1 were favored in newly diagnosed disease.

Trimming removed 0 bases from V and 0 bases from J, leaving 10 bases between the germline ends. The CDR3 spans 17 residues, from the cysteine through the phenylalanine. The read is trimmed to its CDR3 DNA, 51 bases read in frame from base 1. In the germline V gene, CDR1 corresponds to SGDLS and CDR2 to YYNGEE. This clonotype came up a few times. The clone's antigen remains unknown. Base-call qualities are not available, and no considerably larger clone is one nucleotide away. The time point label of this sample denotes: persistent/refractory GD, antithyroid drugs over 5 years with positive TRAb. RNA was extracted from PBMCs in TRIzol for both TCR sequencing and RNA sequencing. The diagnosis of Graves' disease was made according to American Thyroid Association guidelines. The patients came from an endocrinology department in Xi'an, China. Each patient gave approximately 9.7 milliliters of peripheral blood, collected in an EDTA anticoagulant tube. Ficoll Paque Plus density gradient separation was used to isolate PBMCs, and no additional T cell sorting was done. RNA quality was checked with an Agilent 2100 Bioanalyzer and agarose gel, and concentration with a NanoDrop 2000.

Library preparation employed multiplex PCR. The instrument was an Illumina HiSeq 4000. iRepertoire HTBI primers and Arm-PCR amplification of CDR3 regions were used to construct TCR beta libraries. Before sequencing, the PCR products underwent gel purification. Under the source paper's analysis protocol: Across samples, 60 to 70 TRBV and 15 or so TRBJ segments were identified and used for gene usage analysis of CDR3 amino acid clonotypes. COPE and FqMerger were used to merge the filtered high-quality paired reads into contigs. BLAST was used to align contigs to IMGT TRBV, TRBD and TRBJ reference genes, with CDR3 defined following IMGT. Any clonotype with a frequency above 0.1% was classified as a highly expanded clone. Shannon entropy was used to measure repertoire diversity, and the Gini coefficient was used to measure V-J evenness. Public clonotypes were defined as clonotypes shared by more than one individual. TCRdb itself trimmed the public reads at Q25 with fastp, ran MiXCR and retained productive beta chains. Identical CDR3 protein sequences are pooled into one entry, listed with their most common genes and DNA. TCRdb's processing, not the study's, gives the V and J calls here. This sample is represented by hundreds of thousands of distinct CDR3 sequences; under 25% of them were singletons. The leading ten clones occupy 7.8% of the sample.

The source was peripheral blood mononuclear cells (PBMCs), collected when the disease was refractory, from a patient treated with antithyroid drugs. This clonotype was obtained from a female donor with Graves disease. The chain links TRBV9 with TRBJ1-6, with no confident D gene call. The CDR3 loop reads CASSVEDGSSYNSPLHF. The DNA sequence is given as TGTGCCAGCAGCGTAGAGGACGGGAGCTCCTATAATTCACCCCTCCACTTT.